This T cell receptor (beta chain) stems from a study of neurological immune-mediated disorders. Study-wide results and limits: Falling below healthy controls, multiple sclerosis showed the least TCR clonal expansion, while HTLV-1-associated myelopathy showed the most.

The controls, all healthy individuals, were blood bank volunteers in Maryland, USA. The cells used in sorted libraries, CD4+ or CD8+ T cells, numbered 1 million. From the 5' RACE reads, TCRdb called clonotypes with MiXCR, one entry per CDR3 protein. There are roughly 36,000 distinct CDR3 sequences in the sample; about 7% occur only once, and 5.5% to 6.5% lies in the top ten. This clonotype has a count of ten or more. Its target is unknown. Germline V lookup: CDR1 MGHRA, CDR2 YSYEKL. The CDR3 is 17 amino acids. V was pared by 5 bases and J by 4 bases, with 11 bases of the junction left unmatched. The sequence derives from a man aged 45 to 65 in good health. V and J are TRBV4-1 and TRBJ2-7, with 13 bases aligning to TRBD2. The specimen was CD4+ T cells from blood. The CDR3 coding sequence is TGCGCCAGCAGCTCTGGACTAGCGGGGGTCACTTTTTACGAGCAGTACTTC. Protein sequence: CASSSGLAGVTFYEQYF.